Detailed here is one TCR beta chain. This clone was seen just once. Its antigen is still unknown. Base-call qualities are not available, and no considerably larger clone is one nucleotide away. The data are from a study of shared clonotypes between healthy human individuals (dated by TCRdb to the early 2020s). For the study in its entirety: Three men and a couple of women, aged 18 to 49 years, made up the cohort. To increase sequencing depth and limit assay-specific biases, different laboratories used diverse techniques to prepare libraries and sequence TCR repertoires. To estimate repertoire size and how much clonotypes are shared between individuals, the study performed deep sequencing of blood TCR repertoires from roughly five healthy adults. Leukapheresis yielded between about 0.94 and 10 billion PBMCs per donor. Broad study findings and their caveats: The small number of donors limited the genetic and exposure-history diversity represented. Only blood was sampled, and tissue TCR repertoires likely differ from those in blood. Pairwise subsampling led to the expectation that sequencing depth would affect the degree of clonotype sharing among donors.

Using the deep immunoSEQ assay, TCR CDR3 regions were amplified from genomic DNA by multiplex PCR. For each cell subset, the extracted genomic DNA was distributed evenly across all wells of several immunoSEQ 96-well plates, and each plate served as one replicate. For unsorted PBMC, 300 ng genomic DNA, equal to tens of thousands of T cell genomes, was loaded into each replicate PCR. Ten immunoSEQ deep assay plates were used to sequence the unsorted PBMC genomic DNA. Purified libraries were quantified with a Qubit 3.0 fluorometer, sized on a Bioanalyzer 2100, and re-quantified with the KAPA Library Quantification kit. Every immunoSEQ 96-well plate was sequenced on a separate single-read 150-cycle Illumina NextSeq 550 flow cell. The paper's processing steps were these. Because the immunoSEQ output held only junctional sequences and lacked quality scores, the filtering could not match the filtering applied to full-length reads. Sequences were annotated with PyIR, a Python wrapper for IgBLAST v1.9, using IMGT germline references to assign V/J genes and CDR3. Reads with weak V/J assignments (E-value above 1e-6), missing CDR3, stop codons, out-of-frame junctions, or ambiguous translated residues were removed. V3J clonotypes were defined as sequences sharing an identical inferred V gene, J gene, and CDR3 amino acid sequence. Percentage overlap between repertoires was calculated by dividing the number of shared unique clonotypes by the size of the smaller repertoire. Repertoire richness was assessed with RTK rarefaction, the Chao1 estimator, and Recon v2.1 estimates of unobserved clonotypes. TCRdb holds this immuneACCESS table with in-frame rearrangements only. Some clones are missing; in checked studies, unresolved V genes explain under half, and the rest has no known cause. From that table come the V and J calls and clone size; the DNA was used to work out D and trimming. Across this sample there are about 490,000 clones, with roughly 80% seen only once. About 12% of the sample rests with the top ten.

Donors were healthy HIV-negative adults with no recently reported acute infections or vaccinations. Every donor was a Caucasian adult residing in Nashville, Tennessee, USA. For unsorted samples, 75 million to 90 million PBMCs were counted and genomic DNA was extracted with the QIAamp DNA Blood Mini kit. Blood was collected by leukapheresis, and PBMCs were isolated by Ficoll-Histopaque density gradient centrifugation and then cryopreserved in liquid nitrogen vapor phase. CDR1 and CDR2 were assigned from the germline V gene as SGHTA and FQGNSA. At the junction V is shortened by 7 bases and J by 6 bases; bases outside the gene matches: 12. The CDR3 goes from the cysteine to the phenylalanine over 17 residues. Only the CDR3 portion is preserved as DNA: 51 bases, with reading frame beginning at the first base.

The TCR was taken from a middle-aged woman in good health. Some clones in this sample may be carry-over from other donors' samples. Here the chain combines TRBV7-2 and TRBJ2-1, and 13 junctional nucleotides match TRBD2. Sequenced material: PBMCs. The CDR3 in this case is CASKGLAGFSGFNEQFF. The DNA sequence is given as TGTGCCAGCAAGGGACTAGCGGGATTTAGTGGGTTCAATGAGCAGTTCTTC.